This T cell receptor beta chain emerged from a study of OX40 agonist ivuxolimab in advanced cancers. The CDR3 is 20 residues long. Germline CDR1 MNHGY, CDR2 SAAAGT. V shed 2 bases, J shed 0 bases, and the junction held 15 bases outside the gene matches. A few counts support this clone. Clones were read by immunoSEQ multiplex PCR, and TCRdb kept only the in-frame ones, dropping some. The profile shows roughly 64,000 clones, 75% to 95% of them singletons. The chain combines TRBV6-8 with TRBJ1-5, with TRBD1 matching 8 bases. Sequencing used CD4+ or CD8+ T cells sorted from blood, obtained in a trial of the OX40 agonist ivuxolimab. The source of this sequence is an adult with an advanced solid tumor such as melanoma, head and neck, liver or kidney cancer. The chain's CDR3 is CASSYNWIRDRRNSNQPQHF. Written as DNA, the CDR3 is TGTGCCAGCAGTTACAATTGGATCAGGGACAGGAGAAATAGCAATCAGCCCCAGCATTTT.